The entry that follows covers one T cell receptor beta chain sequence. These data originate in a study of cytomegalovirus exposure and HLA in healthy donors. PCR amplification relied on 60 Vbeta primers (plus 13 Jbeta primers). Profiling relied on immunoSEQ multiplex PCR, and the TCRdb table lists in-frame clones only, not all of them. The table shows roughly 110,000 clones, with about 80% occurring only once. Donors likely had unrecorded immune exposures despite being nominally healthy when sampled. Trimming removed 6 bases from V and 4 bases from J; junction bases left unmatched: 6. CDR1 and CDR2 from the germline V gene are MNHNS and SASEGT. The CDR3 contains 13 residues.

Material for sequencing was PBMCs. This chain links TRBV6-1 with TRBJ2-7; TRBD2 matches at 7 bases. This receptor was obtained from a human donor in good health. CDR3 nucleotides: TGTGCCAGCAGGGGGACGGGAGGATACGAGCAGTACTTC. It is translated as CASRGTGGYEQYF.